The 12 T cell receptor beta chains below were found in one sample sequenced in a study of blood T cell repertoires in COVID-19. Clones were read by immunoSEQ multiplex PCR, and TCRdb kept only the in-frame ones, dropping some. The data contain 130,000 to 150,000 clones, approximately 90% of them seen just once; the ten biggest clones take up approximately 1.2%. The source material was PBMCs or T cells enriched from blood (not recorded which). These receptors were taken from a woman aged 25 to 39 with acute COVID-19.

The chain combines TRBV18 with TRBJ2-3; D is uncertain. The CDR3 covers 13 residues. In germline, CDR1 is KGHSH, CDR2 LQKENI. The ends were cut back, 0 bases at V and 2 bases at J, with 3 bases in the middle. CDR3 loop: CASSPPNTDTQYF. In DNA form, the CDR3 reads TGTGCCAGCTCACCACCCAACACAGATACGCAGTATTTT.

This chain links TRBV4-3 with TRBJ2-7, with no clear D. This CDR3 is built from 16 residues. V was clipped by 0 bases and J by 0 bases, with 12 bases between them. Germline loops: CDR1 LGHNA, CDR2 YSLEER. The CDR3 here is CASSQDMYDNSYEQYF. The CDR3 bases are TGCGCCAGCAGCCAAGATATGTACGACAACTCCTACGAGCAGTACTTC.

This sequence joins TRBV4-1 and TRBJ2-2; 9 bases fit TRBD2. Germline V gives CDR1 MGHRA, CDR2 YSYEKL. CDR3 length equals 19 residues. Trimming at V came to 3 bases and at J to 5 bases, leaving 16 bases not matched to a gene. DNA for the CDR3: TGCGCCAGCAGCCAGGATGGGGGCGGGCTAGCGGGAAAAACCGGGGAGCTGTTTTTT. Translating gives CASSQDGGGLAGKTGELFF.

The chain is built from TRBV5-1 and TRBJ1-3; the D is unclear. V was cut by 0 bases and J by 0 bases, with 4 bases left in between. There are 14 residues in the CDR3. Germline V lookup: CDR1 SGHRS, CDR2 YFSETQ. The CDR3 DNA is TGCGCCAGCAGCTTGGTGAGCTCTGGAAACACCATATATTTT. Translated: CASSLVSSGNTIYF.

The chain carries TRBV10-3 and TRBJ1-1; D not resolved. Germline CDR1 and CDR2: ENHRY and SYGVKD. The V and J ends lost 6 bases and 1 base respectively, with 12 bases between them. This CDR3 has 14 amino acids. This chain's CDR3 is CAISAQVENTEAFF. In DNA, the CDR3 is TGTGCCATCAGCGCCCAGGTGGAGAACACTGAAGCTTTCTTT.

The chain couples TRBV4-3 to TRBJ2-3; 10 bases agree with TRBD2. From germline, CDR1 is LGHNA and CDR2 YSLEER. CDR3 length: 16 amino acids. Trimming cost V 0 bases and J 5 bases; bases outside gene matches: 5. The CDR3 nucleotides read TGCGCCAGCAGCCAAGATCTAGCGGGAGTTAGAGATACGCAGTATTTT. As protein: CASSQDLAGVRDTQYF.

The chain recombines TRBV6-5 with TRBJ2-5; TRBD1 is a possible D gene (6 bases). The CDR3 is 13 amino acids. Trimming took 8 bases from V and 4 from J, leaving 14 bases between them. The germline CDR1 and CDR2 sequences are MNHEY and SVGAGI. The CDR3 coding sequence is TGTGCCAGCGGATACAACAGGGTAGAGACCCAGTACTTC. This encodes CASGYNRVETQYF.

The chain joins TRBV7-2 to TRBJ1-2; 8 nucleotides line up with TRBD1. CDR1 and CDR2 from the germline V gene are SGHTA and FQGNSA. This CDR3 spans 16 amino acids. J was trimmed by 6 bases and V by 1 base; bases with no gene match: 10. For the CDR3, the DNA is TGTGCCAGCAGCTTAGGTTCCCAGGGGGCGACTAATGGCTACACCTTC. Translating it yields CASSLGSQGATNGYTF.

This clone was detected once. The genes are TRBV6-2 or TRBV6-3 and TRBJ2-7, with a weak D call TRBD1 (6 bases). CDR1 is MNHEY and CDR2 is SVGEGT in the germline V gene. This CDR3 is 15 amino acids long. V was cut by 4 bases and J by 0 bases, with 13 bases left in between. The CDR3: CASSLQGASSYEQYF. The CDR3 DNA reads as TGTGCCAGCAGTTTACAGGGCGCCAGCTCCTACGAGCAGTACTTC.

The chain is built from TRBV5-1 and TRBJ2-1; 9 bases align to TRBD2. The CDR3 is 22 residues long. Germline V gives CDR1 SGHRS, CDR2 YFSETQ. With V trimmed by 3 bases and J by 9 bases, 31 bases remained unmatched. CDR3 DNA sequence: TGCGCCAGCAGCTCAGCCGTTGATAGCGGGAGTGACCCTCCCCGCCCCTTCGGTGAGCAGTTCTTC. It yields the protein CASSSAVDSGSDPPRPFGEQFF.

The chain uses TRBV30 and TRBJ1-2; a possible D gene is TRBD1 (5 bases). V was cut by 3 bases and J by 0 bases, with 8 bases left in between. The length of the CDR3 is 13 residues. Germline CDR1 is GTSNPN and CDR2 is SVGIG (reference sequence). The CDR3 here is CAWRQVANYGYTF. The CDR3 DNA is TGTGCCTGGAGACAGGTAGCTAACTATGGCTACACCTTC.

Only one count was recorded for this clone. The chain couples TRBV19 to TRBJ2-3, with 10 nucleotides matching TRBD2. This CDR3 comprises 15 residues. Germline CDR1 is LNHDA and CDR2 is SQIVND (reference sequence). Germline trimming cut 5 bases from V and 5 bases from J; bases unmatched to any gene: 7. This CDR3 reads CASSLAGAFLDTQYF. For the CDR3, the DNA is TGTGCCAGTAGTCTAGCGGGAGCCTTCCTAGATACGCAGTATTTT.